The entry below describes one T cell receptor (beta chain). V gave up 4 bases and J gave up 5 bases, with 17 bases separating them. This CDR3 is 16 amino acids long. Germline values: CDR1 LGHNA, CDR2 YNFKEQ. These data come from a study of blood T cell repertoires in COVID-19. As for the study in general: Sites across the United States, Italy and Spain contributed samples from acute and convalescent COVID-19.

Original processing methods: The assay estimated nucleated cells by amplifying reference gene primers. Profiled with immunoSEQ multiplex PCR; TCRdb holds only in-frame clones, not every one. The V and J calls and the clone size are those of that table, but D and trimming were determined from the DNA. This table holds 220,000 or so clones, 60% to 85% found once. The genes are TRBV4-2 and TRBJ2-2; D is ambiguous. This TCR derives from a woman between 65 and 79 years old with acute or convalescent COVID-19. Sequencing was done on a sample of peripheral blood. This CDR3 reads CASSPVAATQTGELFF. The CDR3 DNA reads TGTGCCAGCAGCCCCGTGGCGGCTACACAAACCGGGGAGCTGTTTTTT.